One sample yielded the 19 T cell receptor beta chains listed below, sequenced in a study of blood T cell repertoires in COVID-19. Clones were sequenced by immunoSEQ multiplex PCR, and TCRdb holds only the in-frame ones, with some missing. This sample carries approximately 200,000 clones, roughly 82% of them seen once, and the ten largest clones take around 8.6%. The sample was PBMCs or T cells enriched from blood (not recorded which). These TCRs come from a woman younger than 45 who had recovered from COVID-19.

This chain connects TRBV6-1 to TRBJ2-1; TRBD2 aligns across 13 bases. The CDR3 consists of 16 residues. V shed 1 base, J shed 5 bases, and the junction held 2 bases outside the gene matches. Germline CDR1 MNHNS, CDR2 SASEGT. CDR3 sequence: CASSEGTSGSNNEQFF. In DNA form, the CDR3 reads TGTGCCAGCAGTGAAGGGACTAGCGGGAGTAACAATGAGCAGTTCTTC.

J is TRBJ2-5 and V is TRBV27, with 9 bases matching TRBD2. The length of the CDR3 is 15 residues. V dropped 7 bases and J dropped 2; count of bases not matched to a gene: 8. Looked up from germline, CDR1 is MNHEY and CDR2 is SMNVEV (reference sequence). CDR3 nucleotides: TGTGCCAGCACTTCCGGGACTAGCTCTCAAGAGACCCAGTACTTC. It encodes CASTSGTSSQETQYF.

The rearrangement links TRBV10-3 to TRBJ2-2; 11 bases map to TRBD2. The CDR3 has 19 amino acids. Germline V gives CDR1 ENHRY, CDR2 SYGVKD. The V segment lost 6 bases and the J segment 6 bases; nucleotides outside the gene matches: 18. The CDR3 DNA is TGTGCCATCAGCCCAAAGGCGGCTAGCGGGGGGTGGGGCGCCGGGGAGCTGTTTTTT. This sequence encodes CAISPKAASGGWGAGELFF.

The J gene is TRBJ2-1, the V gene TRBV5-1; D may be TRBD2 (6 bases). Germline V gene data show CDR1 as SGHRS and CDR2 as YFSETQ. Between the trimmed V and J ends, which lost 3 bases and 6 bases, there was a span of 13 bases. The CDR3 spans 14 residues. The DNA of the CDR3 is TGCGCCAGCAGCTCCCAGCGGGTATCCAATGAGCAGTTCTTC. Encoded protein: CASSSQRVSNEQFF. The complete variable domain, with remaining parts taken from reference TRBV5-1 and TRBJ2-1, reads KAGVTQTPRYLIKTRGQQVTLSCSPISGHRSVSWYQQTPGQGLQFLFEYFSETQRNKGNFPGRFSGRQFSNSRSEMNVSTLELGDSALYLCASSSQRVSNEQFFGPGTRLTVL.

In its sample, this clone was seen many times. The CDR3 DNA follows: TGTGCCAGCAGCGTAGCCCCCACTAGCTTCTCCTACAATGAGCAGTTCTTC. It is translated as CASSVAPTSFSYNEQFF. This rearrangement joins TRBV9 to TRBJ2-1; possible D gene TRBD2, 6 bases. Deletions cut 0 bases from V and 0 bases from J, with 13 bases between. The CDR3 totals 17 residues. CDR1 is SGDLS and CDR2 is YYNGEE in the germline V gene.

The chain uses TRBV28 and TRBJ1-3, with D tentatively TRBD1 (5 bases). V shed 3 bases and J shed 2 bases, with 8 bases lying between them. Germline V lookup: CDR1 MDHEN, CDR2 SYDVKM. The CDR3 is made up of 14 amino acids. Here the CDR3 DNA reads TGTGCCAGCAGTTTTCAGGGAACTGGAAACACCATATATTTT. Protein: CASSFQGTGNTIYF.

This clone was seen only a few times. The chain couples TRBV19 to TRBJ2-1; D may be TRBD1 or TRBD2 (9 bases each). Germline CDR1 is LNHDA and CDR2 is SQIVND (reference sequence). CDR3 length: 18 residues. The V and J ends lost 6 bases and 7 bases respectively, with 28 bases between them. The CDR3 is CASSTGTGRREGPNEQFF. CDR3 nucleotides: TGTGCCAGTAGCACTGGGACAGGGCGGCGGGAGGGCCCTAATGAGCAGTTCTTC. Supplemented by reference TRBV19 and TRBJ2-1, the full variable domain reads DGGITQSPKYLFRKEGQNVTLSCEQNLNHDAMYWYRQDPGQGLRLIYYSQIVNDFQKGDIAEGYSVSREKKESFPLTVTSAQKNPTAFYLCASSTGTGRREGPNEQFFGPGTRLTVL.

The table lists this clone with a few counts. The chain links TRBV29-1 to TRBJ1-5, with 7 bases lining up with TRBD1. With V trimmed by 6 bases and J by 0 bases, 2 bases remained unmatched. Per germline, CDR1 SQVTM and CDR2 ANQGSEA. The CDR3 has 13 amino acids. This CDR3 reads CSVGTASNQPQHF. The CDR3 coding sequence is TGCAGCGTCGGGACAGCTAGCAATCAGCCCCAGCATTTT.

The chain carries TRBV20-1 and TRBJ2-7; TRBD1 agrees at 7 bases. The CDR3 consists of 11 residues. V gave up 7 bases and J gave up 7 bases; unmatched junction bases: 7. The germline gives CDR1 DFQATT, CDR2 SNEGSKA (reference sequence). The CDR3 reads CSGLGDREQYF. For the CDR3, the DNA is TGCAGTGGCCTCGGGGACAGAGAGCAGTACTTC.

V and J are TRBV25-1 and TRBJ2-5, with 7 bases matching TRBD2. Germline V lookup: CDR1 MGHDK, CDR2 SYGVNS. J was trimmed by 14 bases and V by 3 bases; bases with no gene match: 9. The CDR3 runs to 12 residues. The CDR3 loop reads CASSDFRDYLYF. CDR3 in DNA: TGTGCCAGCAGTGATTTCCGGGACTACTTATACTTC.

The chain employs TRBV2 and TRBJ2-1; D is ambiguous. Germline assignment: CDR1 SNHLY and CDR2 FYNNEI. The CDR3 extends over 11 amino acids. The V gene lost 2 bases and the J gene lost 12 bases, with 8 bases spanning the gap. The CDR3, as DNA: TGTGCCAGCAGTGAAATGGTAGCGCAGTTCTTC. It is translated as CASSEMVAQFF.

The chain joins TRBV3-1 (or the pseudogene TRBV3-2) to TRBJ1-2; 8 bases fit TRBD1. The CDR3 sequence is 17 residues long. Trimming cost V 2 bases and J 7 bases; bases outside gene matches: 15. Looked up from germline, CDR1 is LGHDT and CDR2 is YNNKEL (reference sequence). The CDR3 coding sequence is TGTGCCAGCAGCCAACAATTCCAGCGGCAGGGGGCGCTTGGCTACACCTTC. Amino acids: CASSQQFQRQGALGYTF.

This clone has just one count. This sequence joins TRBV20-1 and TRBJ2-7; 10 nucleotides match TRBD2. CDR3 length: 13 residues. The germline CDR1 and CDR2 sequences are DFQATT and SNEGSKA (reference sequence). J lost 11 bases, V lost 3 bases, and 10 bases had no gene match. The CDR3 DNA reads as TGCAGTGCTAGTCCGGGACTAGCGCCCGGTGAGTACTTC. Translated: CSASPGLAPGEYF.

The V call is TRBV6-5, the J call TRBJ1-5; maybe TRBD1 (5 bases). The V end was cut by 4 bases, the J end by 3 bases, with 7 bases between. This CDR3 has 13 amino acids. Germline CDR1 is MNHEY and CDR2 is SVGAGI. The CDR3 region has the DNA TGTGCCAGCAGTTGGGGACTCAATCAGCCCCAGCATTTT. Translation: CASSWGLNQPQHF.

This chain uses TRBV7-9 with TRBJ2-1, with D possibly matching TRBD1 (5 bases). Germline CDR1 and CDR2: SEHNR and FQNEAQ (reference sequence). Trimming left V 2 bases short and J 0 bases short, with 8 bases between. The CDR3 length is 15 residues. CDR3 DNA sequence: TGTGCCAGCAGCTTAAGACAGAGCTCCTACAATGAGCAGTTCTTC. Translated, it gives CASSLRQSSYNEQFF.

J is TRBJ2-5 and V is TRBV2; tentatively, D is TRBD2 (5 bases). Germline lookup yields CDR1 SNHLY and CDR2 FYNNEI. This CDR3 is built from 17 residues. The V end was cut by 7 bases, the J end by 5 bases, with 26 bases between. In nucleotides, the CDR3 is TGTGCCAGCACCGAGTCCCCAAGATGGCTAGCATACGAGACCCAGTACTTC. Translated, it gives CASTESPRWLAYETQYF.

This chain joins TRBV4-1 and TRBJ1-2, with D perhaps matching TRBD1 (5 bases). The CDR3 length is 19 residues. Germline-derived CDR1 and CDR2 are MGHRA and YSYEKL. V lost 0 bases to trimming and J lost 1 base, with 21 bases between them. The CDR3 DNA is TGCGCCAGCAGCCAAGATTATCAGGTGGATCGGGGGGGTAACTATGGCTACACCTTC. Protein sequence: CASSQDYQVDRGGNYGYTF.

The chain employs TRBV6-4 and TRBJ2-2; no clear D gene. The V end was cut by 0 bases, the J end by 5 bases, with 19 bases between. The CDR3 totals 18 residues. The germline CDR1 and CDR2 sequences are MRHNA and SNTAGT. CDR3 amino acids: CASSDSNLDYYGTGELFF. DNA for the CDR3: TGTGCCAGCAGTGACTCGAATCTAGATTACTACGGGACCGGGGAGCTGTTTTTT.

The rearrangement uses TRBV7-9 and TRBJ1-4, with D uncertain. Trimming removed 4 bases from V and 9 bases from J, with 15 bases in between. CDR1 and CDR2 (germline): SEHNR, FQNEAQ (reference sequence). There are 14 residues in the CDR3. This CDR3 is CASSWAGSTQKLFF. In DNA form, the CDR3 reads TGTGCCAGCAGCTGGGCCGGATCCACACAAAAACTGTTTTTT.